This TCR beta chain was identified during a study of human T cells and chemical hapten exposure. TCRdb reanalysed the RACE reads using MiXCR and keeps one entry per CDR3 protein. This sample has 95,000 to 150,000 distinct CDR3 sequences, with 11% found just once. This clonotype has at least ten counts. Time point given: patch test 3, about 24 weeks after DPC sensitization. Treatment indicated: therapeutic diphenylcyclopropenone sensitization with weekly scalp DPC. The authors extracted total RNA from unfractionated whole blood. V was shortened by 4 bases and J by 3 bases, with 17 bases between the two germline ends. The V gene's germline CDR1 is SGHRS and CDR2 YFSETQ. The CDR3 is made up of 15 amino acids.

This material consisted of whole blood, taken in connection with sensitization to the hapten diphenylcyclopropenone (DPC). V gene TRBV5-1 combines with J gene TRBJ2-7; D possibly corresponds to TRBD2 (6 bases). The TCR comes from a woman in her 50s with alopecia areata. Some clones in this sample may be carry-over from other donors' samples. The CDR3 loop reads CASSGGTAVFYEQYF. The CDR3 DNA reads TGCGCCAGCAGCGGAGGGACTGCCGTGTTCTACGAGCAGTACTTC.